This passage covers 27 T cell receptor beta chains from one sample sequenced in a study of cytomegalovirus exposure and HLA in healthy donors. Use of 60 Vbeta and 13 Jbeta primers characterized the PCR. Some clones are missing from TCRdb's copy, which holds only in-frame ones; the method was immunoSEQ multiplex PCR. The sample has tens of thousands of clones, 86% seen once. Sequencing used PBMCs. The receptors originated from a woman aged 40 to 49 in good health and CMV-seropositive.

J is TRBJ2-2 and V is TRBV5-6, with 7 bases identical to TRBD1. Looked up from germline, CDR1 is SGHDT and CDR2 is YYEEEE. V lost 5 bases, J lost 1 base, and 5 bases stayed unmatched. The CDR3 runs 15 residues. The CDR3 nucleotides are TGTGCCAGCAGGCCACAGGGGCGGAACACCGGGGAGCTGTTTTTT. This encodes CASRPQGRNTGELFF. Complete variable domain (other parts from reference TRBV5-6 and TRBJ2-2): DAGVTQSPTHLIKTRGQQVTLRCSPKSGHDTVSWYQQALGQGPQFIFQYYEEEERQRGNFPDRFSGHQFPNYSSELNVNALLLGDSALYLCASRPQGRNTGELFFGEGSRLTVL.

The chain has TRBV30 and TRBJ1-2; D is unclear. The ends were cut back, 0 bases at V and 5 bases at J, with 7 bases in the middle. The germline gives CDR1 GTSNPN, CDR2 SVGIG (reference sequence). The CDR3 has 12 residues. The CDR3 coding sequence is TGTGCCTGGAGTGTATCGGGGTATGGCTACACCTTC. It is translated as CAWSVSGYGYTF.

This chain joins TRBV11-3 and TRBJ1-6; TRBD1 aligns across 7 bases. V gave up 6 bases and J gave up 10 bases; unmatched junction bases: 6. Germline V gene sequence: CDR1 SGHNT, CDR2 YENEEA. The CDR3 extends over 13 amino acids. CDR3 in DNA: TGTGCCAGCAGTCGGACAGGATCCTCACCCCTCCACTTT. It yields the protein CASSRTGSSPLHF.

The rearrangement links TRBV27 to TRBJ2-7; a weak D match, TRBD1 (7 bases). The CDR3 is 14 amino acids. CDR1 and CDR2 (germline): MNHEY, SMNVEV (reference sequence). V lost 1 base, J lost 4 bases, and 11 bases lay in between. The CDR3 DNA sequence: TGTGCCAGCAGTTTATTGGCAGGGGGGTACGAGCAGTACTTC. Translating gives CASSLLAGGYEQYF.

The chain is built from TRBV2 and TRBJ2-3; D is unclear. Germline lookup yields CDR1 SNHLY and CDR2 FYNNEI. V was cut by 2 bases and J by 6 bases, with 6 bases left in between. This CDR3 comprises 12 residues. The CDR3 nucleotides are TGTGCCAGCAGTGAATATTCGGATACGCAGTATTTT. This codes for CASSEYSDTQYF. Looking up the rest from reference TRBV2 and TRBJ2-3 gives the full variable domain: EPEVTQTPSHQVTQMGQEVILRCVPISNHLYFYWYRQILGQKVEFLVSFYNNEISEKSEIFDDQFSVERPDGSNFTLKIRSTKLEDSAMYFCASSEYSDTQYFGPGTRLTVL.

In this sample, this clone turned up a few times. A read error may produce the germline difference seen at one junction end. This rearrangement joins TRBV25-1 to TRBJ2-5; 9 nucleotides agree with TRBD1. The CDR3 has 13 residues. CDR1 MGHDK and CDR2 SYGVNS come from the germline V gene. Here the CDR3 reads CASSEWGWDRVDF. The CDR3 nucleotides are TGTGCCAGCAGTGAATGGGGCTGGGACAGGGTCGACTTC.

The V and J genes are TRBV19 and TRBJ1-5; D is unclear. Deletions cut 1 base from V and 3 bases from J, with 10 bases between. In germline, CDR1 is LNHDA, CDR2 SQIVND (reference sequence). This CDR3 is 15 amino acids long. The CDR3 DNA reads as TGTGCCAGTAGTATAGTTGGGCAGTTCAATCAGCCCCAGCATTTT. Residues: CASSIVGQFNQPQHF.

The chain joins TRBV10-3 to TRBJ2-1, with TRBD1 matching over 9 bases. V dropped 6 bases and J dropped 3; count of bases not matched to a gene: 3. This CDR3 region has 14 residues. Germline V CDR1 and CDR2: ENHRY, SYGVKD. The CDR3, as DNA: TGTGCCATCAGGGGGGACAGGGACTACAATGAGCAGTTCTTC. It yields the protein CAIRGDRDYNEQFF.

The rearrangement links TRBV6-1 to TRBJ1-5; 7 nucleotides agree with TRBD1. This CDR3 comprises 13 residues. Germline lookup yields CDR1 MNHNS and CDR2 SASEGT. V trimming: 5 bases; J trimming: 6 bases; junction bases outside the gene matches: 4. The CDR3 spells CASSNTGAQPQHF. The DNA for the CDR3 is TGTGCCAGCAGTAATACAGGGGCTCAGCCCCAGCATTTT.

The chain joins TRBV19 to TRBJ2-1; tentative D call: TRBD1 (6 bases). V dropped 6 bases and J dropped 8 bases, with 11 bases sitting between them. Per the germline V gene, CDR1 is LNHDA and CDR2 is SQIVND (reference sequence). This CDR3 spans 12 amino acids. This CDR3 reads CASSTRGDEQFF. CDR3 in DNA: TGTGCCAGTAGCACCAGGGGTGATGAGCAGTTCTTC.

This clone showed up just once. This chain uses TRBV18 with TRBJ1-2, with 7 bases fitting TRBD1. This CDR3 comprises 13 residues. V shed 5 bases, J shed 2 bases, and the junction held 2 bases outside the gene matches. CDR1 and CDR2 (germline): KGHSH, LQKENI. CDR3 sequence (DNA): TGTGCCAGCTCAGAGGGACAGAACTATGGCTACACCTTC. Translated: CASSEGQNYGYTF.

The chain is built from TRBV15 and TRBJ1-1; D is undetermined. V lost 0 bases and J lost 0, with 8 bases in between. The CDR3 loop spans 15 amino acids. CDR1 and CDR2 (germline): LNHNV, YYDKDF (reference sequence). Here the CDR3 reads CATSRDIALNTEAFF. CDR3 sequence (DNA): TGTGCCACCAGCAGAGATATAGCCCTGAACACTGAAGCTTTCTTT.

The chain employs TRBV2 and TRBJ2-3; 8 positions agree with TRBD2. This CDR3 has 12 residues. J was trimmed by 8 bases and V by 6 bases; bases with no gene match: 4. Germline values: CDR1 SNHLY, CDR2 FYNNEI. The chain's CDR3 is CASRGRGGTQYF. The CDR3 nucleotides are TGTGCCAGCAGGGGACGGGGGGGTACGCAGTATTTT.

J is TRBJ1-4 and V is TRBV5-6; 7 bases match TRBD1. The CDR3 is 19 amino acids. Trimming took 4 bases from V and 6 from J; bases not matched to a gene: 21. CDR1 and CDR2 (germline): SGHDT, YYEEEE. Here the CDR3 reads CASSPPVGRGLKSHEKLFF. The CDR3 region has the DNA TGTGCCAGCAGCCCTCCGGTGGGCAGGGGGTTAAAATCACATGAAAAACTGTTTTTT.

The chain carries TRBV4-1 and TRBJ1-1; 10 bases are a match to TRBD1. V gave up 7 bases and J gave up 4 bases; unmatched junction bases: 3. CDR3 size: 13 residues. CDR1 and CDR2 from the germline V gene are MGHRA and YSYEKL. The CDR3 region has the DNA TGCGCCAGCACTCGGACAGGGGGCACTGAAGCTTTCTTT. Encoded protein: CASTRTGGTEAFF.

This chain joins TRBV11-2 and TRBJ1-3, with D possibly being TRBD1 (5 bases). The V end lost 4 bases, the J end lost 0 bases, and 13 bases lay between the germline ends. The CDR3 is 16 residues long. Germline CDR1 SGHAT, CDR2 FQNNGV. In nucleotides, the CDR3 is TGTGCCAGCAGCTCCTGGTGGAGGGGCTCTGGAAACACCATATATTTT. This encodes CASSSWWRGSGNTIYF.

CDR3 in DNA: TGTGCCAGTAGTCTATCCGGGACTAGCGGGGGCTACGAGCAGTACTTC. The encoded protein is CASSLSGTSGGYEQYF. The gene calls are TRBV19 and TRBJ2-7, with 14 bases that match TRBD2. This CDR3 has 16 amino acids. Germline-derived CDR1 and CDR2 are LNHDA and SQIVND (reference sequence). The V and J ends lost 5 bases and 3 bases, in that order; junction bases with no gene match: 6.

The chain couples TRBV4-1 to TRBJ1-6; 7 bases match TRBD1. V lost 2 bases to trimming and J lost 4 bases; unmatched junction nucleotides: 11. The CDR3 is 18 amino acids. Germline values: CDR1 MGHRA, CDR2 YSYEKL. DNA for the CDR3: TGCGCCAGCAGCCAAAAAGAGGGGGCAAGGGGGTATAATTCACCCCTCCACTTT. Amino acid sequence: CASSQKEGARGYNSPLHF.

The V and J genes are TRBV6-4 and TRBJ2-2, with 7 bases fitting TRBD2. CDR1 and CDR2 (germline): MRHNA, SNTAGT. This CDR3 is 14 amino acids long. Unmatched junction bases numbered 7, after V lost 7 bases and J lost 5 bases. CDR3 sequence reads: CASTAEGGTGELFF. DNA for the CDR3: TGTGCCAGCACCGCGGAGGGAGGGACCGGGGAGCTGTTTTTT.

V is TRBV28 and J is TRBJ1-4; D remains ambiguous. Germline CDR1 reads MDHEN; CDR2 reads SYDVKM. This CDR3 is 14 amino acids long. Between the trimmed V and J ends, which lost 3 bases and 6 bases, there was a span of 11 bases. CDR3 residues: CASSFPPSHEKLFF. CDR3 DNA: TGTGCCAGCAGTTTCCCCCCCAGTCATGAAAAACTGTTTTTT. Full variable domain (rest looked up from reference TRBV28 and TRBJ1-4): DVKVTQSSRYLVKRTGEKVFLECVQDMDHENMFWYRQDPGLGLRLIYFSYDVKMKEKGDIPEGYSVSREKKERFSLILESASTNQTSMYLCASSFPPSHEKLFFGSGTQLSVL.

This sequence joins TRBV5-6 and TRBJ1-3; 9 nucleotides match TRBD1. The germline CDR1 and CDR2 sequences are SGHDT and YYEEEE. The CDR3 is 16 amino acids. J lost 2 bases, V lost 4 bases, and 7 bases had no gene match. This CDR3 is CASSKTGTGTGNTIYF. The CDR3 DNA is TGTGCCAGCAGCAAGACGGGGACAGGGACTGGAAACACCATATATTTT.

The rearrangement uses TRBV29-1 and TRBJ1-3; D might be TRBD1 (5 bases). V was trimmed by 0 bases and J by 2 bases, leaving 8 bases between them. CDR3 size: 14 residues. CDR1 is SQVTM, CDR2 ANQGSEA, per germline. The CDR3 DNA sequence: TGCAGCGTTGAAGAGGCCAGGGCTGGAAACACCATATATTTT. Residues: CSVEEARAGNTIYF.

The chain recombines TRBV19 with TRBJ1-6; a weak D match, TRBD1 (6 bases). Germline V gives CDR1 LNHDA, CDR2 SQIVND (reference sequence). Trimming left V 8 bases short and J 8 bases short, with 13 bases between. The CDR3 has 13 residues. The chain's CDR3 is CASRVGADSPLHF. CDR3 nucleotide sequence: TGTGCCAGTCGAGTGGGGGCGGATTCACCCCTCCACTTT.

In nucleotides, the CDR3 is TGTGCCAGCTCACCACCGAACAGGGGGGGTACTGGGGCCAACGTCCTGACTTTC. Protein product: CASSPPNRGGTGANVLTF. This chain joins TRBV18 and TRBJ2-6; weak D call: TRBD1 (8 bases). The V and J ends lost 0 bases and 2 bases respectively, with 14 bases between them. The CDR3 runs to 18 residues. Germline V gene lookup returns CDR1 KGHSH and CDR2 LQKENI.

The chain couples TRBV4-1 to TRBJ2-5, with D perhaps TRBD1 (6 bases). CDR1 and CDR2 (germline): MGHRA, YSYEKL. CDR3 length: 13 amino acids. Trimming removed 1 base at V and 5 bases at J, with 8 bases between. The CDR3 protein is CASSQGTVETQYF. The CDR3 region has the DNA TGCGCCAGCAGCCAAGGGACAGTCGAGACCCAGTACTTC.

This rearrangement joins TRBV11-3 to TRBJ2-1; a possible D gene is TRBD2 (6 bases). Per germline, CDR1 SGHNT and CDR2 YENEEA. Trimming cost V 1 base and J 11 bases, with 15 bases left between them. The CDR3 runs 14 residues. As DNA, the CDR3 is TGTGCCAGCAGCTTAGGAGGAGCGGGTCGGCAGCAGTTCTTC. Protein sequence: CASSLGGAGRQQFF.

This chain joins TRBV4-1 and TRBJ2-3; D is uncertain. Germline V gene lookup returns CDR1 MGHRA and CDR2 YSYEKL. V was trimmed by 0 bases and J by 1 base, leaving 5 bases between them. This CDR3 spans 14 amino acids. The CDR3 here is CASSQDQGTDTQYF. As DNA, the CDR3 is TGCGCCAGCAGCCAAGATCAGGGCACAGATACGCAGTATTTT.